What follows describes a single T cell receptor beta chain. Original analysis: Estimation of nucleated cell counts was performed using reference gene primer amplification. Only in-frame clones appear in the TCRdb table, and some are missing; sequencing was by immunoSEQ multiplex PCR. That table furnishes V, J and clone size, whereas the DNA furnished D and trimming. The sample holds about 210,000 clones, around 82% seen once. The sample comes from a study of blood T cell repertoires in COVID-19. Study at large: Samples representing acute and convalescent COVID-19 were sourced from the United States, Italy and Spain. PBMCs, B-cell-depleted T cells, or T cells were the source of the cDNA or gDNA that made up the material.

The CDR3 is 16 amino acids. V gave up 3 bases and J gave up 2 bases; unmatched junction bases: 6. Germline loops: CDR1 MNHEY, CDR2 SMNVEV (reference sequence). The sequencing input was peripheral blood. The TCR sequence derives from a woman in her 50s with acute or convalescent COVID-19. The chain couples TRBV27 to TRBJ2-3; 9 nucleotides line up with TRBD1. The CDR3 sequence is CASSLGTGQNTDTQYF. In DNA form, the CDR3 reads TGTGCCAGCAGTTTGGGGACAGGGCAAAACACAGATACGCAGTATTTT.